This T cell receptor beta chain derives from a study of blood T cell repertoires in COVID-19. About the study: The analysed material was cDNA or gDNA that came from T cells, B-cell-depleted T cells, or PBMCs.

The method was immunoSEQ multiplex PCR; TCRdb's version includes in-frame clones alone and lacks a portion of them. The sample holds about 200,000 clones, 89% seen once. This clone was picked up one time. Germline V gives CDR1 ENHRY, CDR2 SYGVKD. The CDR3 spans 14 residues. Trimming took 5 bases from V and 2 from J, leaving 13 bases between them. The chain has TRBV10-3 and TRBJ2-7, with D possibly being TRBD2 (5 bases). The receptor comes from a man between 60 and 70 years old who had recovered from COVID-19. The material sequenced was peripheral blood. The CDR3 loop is CAISSSSGTYEQYF. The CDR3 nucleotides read TGTGCCATCAGTTCTAGCTCGGGAACCTACGAGCAGTACTTC.